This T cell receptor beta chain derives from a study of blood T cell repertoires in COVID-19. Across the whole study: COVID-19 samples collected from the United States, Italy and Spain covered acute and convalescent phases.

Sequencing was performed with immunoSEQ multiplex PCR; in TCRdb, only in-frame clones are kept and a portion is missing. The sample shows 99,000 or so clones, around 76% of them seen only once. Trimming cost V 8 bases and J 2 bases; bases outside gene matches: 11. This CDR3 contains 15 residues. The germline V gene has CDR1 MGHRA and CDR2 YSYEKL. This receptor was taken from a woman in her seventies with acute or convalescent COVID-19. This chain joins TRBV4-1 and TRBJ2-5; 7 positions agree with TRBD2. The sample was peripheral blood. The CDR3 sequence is CASHPSGNKQETQYF. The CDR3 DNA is TGCGCCAGCCATCCTAGCGGAAACAAACAAGAGACCCAGTACTTC.